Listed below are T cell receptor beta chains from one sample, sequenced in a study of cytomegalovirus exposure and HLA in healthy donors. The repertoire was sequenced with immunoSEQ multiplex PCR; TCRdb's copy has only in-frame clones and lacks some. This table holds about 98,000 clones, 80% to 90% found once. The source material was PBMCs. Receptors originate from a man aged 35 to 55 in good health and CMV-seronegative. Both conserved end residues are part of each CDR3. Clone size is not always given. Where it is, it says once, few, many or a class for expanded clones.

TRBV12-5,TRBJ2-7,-,CASGSPKGSGEQYF
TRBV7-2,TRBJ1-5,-,CASSLSGGGQPQHF
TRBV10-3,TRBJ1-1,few,CAISGTGGTEAFF
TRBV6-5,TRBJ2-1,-,CASSYEGGGNEQFF
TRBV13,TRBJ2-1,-,CASSARDRVSNEQFF
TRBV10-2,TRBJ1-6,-,CASIDRRNSPLHF
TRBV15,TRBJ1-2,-,CATSRGMTGSQGYTF
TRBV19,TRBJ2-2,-,CASKKLEVSNTGELFF
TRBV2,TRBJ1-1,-,CASSGRGSRAEAFF
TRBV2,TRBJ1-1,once,CASSEHGKKAFF
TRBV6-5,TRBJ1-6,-,CASSYSTTGGNSPLHF
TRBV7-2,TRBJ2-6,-,CASSLTPSGANVLTF
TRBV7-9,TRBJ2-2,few,CSSSPVTGDTGELFF
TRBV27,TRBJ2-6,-,CASRKGVSGANVLTF
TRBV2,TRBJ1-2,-,CASTERGYGYTF
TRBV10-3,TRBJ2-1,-,CAISPGVANNEQFF
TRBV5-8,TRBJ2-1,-,CASSSGDASHLYNEQFF
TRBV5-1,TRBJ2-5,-,CASSSGTGSSETQYF
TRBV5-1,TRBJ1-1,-,CASSLYAGRGTEAFF
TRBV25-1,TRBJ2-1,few,CASSAGTYSYNEQFF
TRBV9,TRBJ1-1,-,CASSVVSGSTEAFF
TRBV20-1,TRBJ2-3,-,CSVGDSIGQYF
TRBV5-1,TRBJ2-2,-,CASSENAGTGTTGELFF
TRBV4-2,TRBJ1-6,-,CASSHPAPAESSYNSPLHF
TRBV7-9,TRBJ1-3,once,CASSSWDSQGNTIYF
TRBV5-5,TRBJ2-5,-,CASSAGGLAGGRETQYF
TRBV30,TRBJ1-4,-,CAWSRRGHPNEKLFF
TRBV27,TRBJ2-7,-,CASSLNGQGEYEQYF
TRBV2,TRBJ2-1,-,CASWAPDGGLSYNEQFF
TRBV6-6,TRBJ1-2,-,CASSYSDWVPHGYTF
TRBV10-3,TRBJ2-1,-,CAISHGLAGGRGEQFF
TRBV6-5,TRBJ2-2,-,CASSYTGVNTGELFF
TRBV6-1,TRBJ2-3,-,CASSLPGQLTDTQYF
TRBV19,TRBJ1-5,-,CASSIRGMNQPQHF
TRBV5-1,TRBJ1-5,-,CASSLGVGDSNQPQHF
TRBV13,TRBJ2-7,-,CASSLSLLAGAPYEQYF
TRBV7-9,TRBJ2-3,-,CAVGLDTQYF
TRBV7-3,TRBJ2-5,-,CASSFRGASFETQYF
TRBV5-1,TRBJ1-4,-,CASRLRDSFATNEKLFF
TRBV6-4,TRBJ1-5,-,CASRESGTGYNQPQHF
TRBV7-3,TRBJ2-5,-,CASSTGQRETQYF
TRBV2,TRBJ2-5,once,CASGATGGADRTQYF
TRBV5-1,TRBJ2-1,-,CASRGQGASNEQFF
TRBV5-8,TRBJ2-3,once,CASSSPRAGGPSDTQYF
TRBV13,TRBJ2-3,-,CASSLRFEAGANTDTQYF